What follows are 29 T cell receptor beta chains derived from one specimen sequenced in a study of T cell responses to AZD1222 COVID-19 vaccine. Sequencing was performed with immunoSEQ multiplex PCR; in TCRdb, only in-frame clones are kept and a portion is missing. In the table there are 200,000 to 300,000 clones, just over 90% of which are singletons. Specimen: peripheral blood, collected on day 0 of AZD1222 vaccination. The receptor set was obtained from an adult in good health.

V gene TRBV21-1 combines with J gene TRBJ1-5. TRBV21-1 is termed a pseudogene. The CDR3 is made up of 16 amino acids. The CDR3 DNA sequence: TGTGCCAGCATCGACCGGGCGCCGGGAAGCAATCAGCCCCAGCATTTT. Its protein is CASIDRAPGSNQPQHF.

J is TRBJ1-3 and V is TRBV29-1; 7 positions match TRBD1. V lost 7 bases, J lost 1 base, and 1 base stayed unmatched. The CDR3 is made up of 12 amino acids. Germline CDR1 SQVTM, CDR2 ANQGSEA. The CDR3 spells CSAQGSGNTIYF. For the CDR3, the DNA is TGCAGCGCACAGGGGTCTGGAAACACCATATATTTT.

V is TRBV5-8 and J is TRBJ2-7; no clear D gene. Trimming pared 0 bases from V and 4 bases from J, leaving 8 bases between. The CDR3 covers 13 residues. Germline CDR1 is SGHTS and CDR2 is YDEGEE. DNA for the CDR3: TGTGCCAGCAGCTTGGGGGATGCATACGAGCAGTACTTC. Protein: CASSLGDAYEQYF.

This rearrangement joins TRBV10-2 to TRBJ2-1; TRBD1 is a possible D gene (6 bases). The CDR3 runs to 15 residues. Germline V lookup: CDR1 WSHSY, CDR2 SAAADI. Trimming left V 6 bases short and J 4 bases short, with 16 bases between. CDR3 sequence (DNA): TGCGCCAGCAGGGCCTCAAGGGGGTTTTACAATGAGCAGTTCTTC. This encodes CASRASRGFYNEQFF.

The chain joins TRBV2 to TRBJ1-2; D may be TRBD1 (5 bases). V dropped 8 bases and J dropped 6 bases, with 10 bases sitting between them. This CDR3 has 11 amino acids. Germline-derived CDR1 and CDR2 are SNHLY and FYNNEI. The CDR3 reads CASGTLDGYTF. DNA for the CDR3: TGTGCCAGCGGGACTTTGGATGGCTACACCTTC.

The rearrangement joins TRBV18 to TRBJ2-1; no firm D call. Trimming took off 0 bases at V and 4 bases at J, with 13 bases between the two ends. Per germline, CDR1 KGHSH and CDR2 LQKENI. The CDR3 sequence is 16 residues long. The CDR3 loop is CASSPPSGRIYNEQFF. CDR3 nucleotides: TGTGCCAGCTCACCACCCTCCGGGCGAATTTACAATGAGCAGTTCTTC.

This clone was picked up one time. The V call is TRBV6-5, the J call TRBJ1-6; no clear D gene. The ends were cut back, 8 bases at V and 7 bases at J, with 9 bases in the middle. CDR3 size: 12 residues. Germline CDR1 and CDR2: MNHEY and SVGAGI. CDR3 residues: CASRRANSPLHF. CDR3 bases: TGTGCCAGCCGACGGGCCAATTCACCCCTCCACTTT.

V gene TRBV3-1 (or the pseudogene TRBV3-2) combines with J gene TRBJ2-5; D is ambiguous. In germline, CDR1 is LGHDT, CDR2 YNNKEL (reference sequence). Trimming stripped 4 bases from V and 4 bases from J, with 10 bases between. This CDR3 is 13 amino acids long. The CDR3 DNA is TGTGCCAGCAGCCTATTGACCGTAGAGACCCAGTACTTC. Amino acids: CASSLLTVETQYF.

This clone appeared once. This sample also contains other DNA sequences that code for the same CDR3. The chain is built from TRBV7-3 and TRBJ1-1; maybe TRBD1 (5 bases). Between the trimmed V and J ends, which lost 5 bases and 3 bases, there was a span of 10 bases. Germline V lookup: CDR1 SGHTA, CDR2 FQGTGA. This CDR3 spans 13 amino acids. CDR3 coding DNA: TGTGCCAGCAGCCCGGGACGGGACACTGAAGCTTTCTTT. Protein sequence: CASSPGRDTEAFF. Supplemented by reference TRBV7-3 and TRBJ1-1, the full variable domain reads GAGVSQTPSNKVTEKGKYVELRCDPISGHTALYWYRQSLGQGPEFLIYFQGTGAADDSGLPNDRFFAVRPEGSVSTLKIQRTERGDSAVYLCASSPGRDTEAFFGQGTRLTVV.

This clone was recorded a few times. The chain joins TRBV4-3 to TRBJ2-7, with 8 bases identical to TRBD1. There are 15 residues in the CDR3. Germline V gene data show CDR1 as LGHNA and CDR2 as YSLEER. The J segment lost 2 bases and the V segment lost 4 bases, leaving 7 bases of the junction unmatched. CDR3 nucleotides: TGCGCCAGCAGCCTCTCCGGACAGGGACCCTACGAGCAGTACTTC. As protein: CASSLSGQGPYEQYF.

The chain joins TRBV30 to TRBJ2-5; 7 bases agree with TRBD1. Germline V gives CDR1 GTSNPN, CDR2 SVGIG (reference sequence). This CDR3 contains 13 residues. Trimming removed 1 base from V and 5 bases from J; junction bases left unmatched: 4. The CDR3 DNA is TGTGCCTGGAGTGGGGACAGAGGGGAGACCCAGTACTTC. Its translation: CAWSGDRGETQYF.

The chain carries TRBV28 and TRBJ1-1; D not resolved. The germline V gene encodes CDR1 MDHEN and CDR2 SYDVKM. The CDR3 has 15 amino acids. Trimming stripped 6 bases from V and 1 base from J, with 15 bases between. The CDR3 coding sequence is TGTGCCAGCAGAGACATCCGGTCCCGGAACACTGAAGCTTTCTTT. This gives the protein CASRDIRSRNTEAFF.

With regard to this clone: The sample carries other DNA sequences with the same CDR3. The chain is built from TRBV5-1 and TRBJ1-2, with TRBD1 as a possible D gene (6 bases). V was pared by 2 bases and J by 4 bases, with 6 bases between. CDR1 and CDR2 from the germline V gene are SGHRS and YFSETQ. This CDR3 contains 12 residues. CDR3 region: CASSFRGYGYTF. CDR3 in DNA: TGCGCCAGCAGCTTCAGGGGCTATGGCTACACCTTC.

V usage is TRBV5-1 and J usage is TRBJ2-6; the D is unclear. Between the trimmed V and J ends, which lost 1 base and 0 bases, there was a span of 5 bases. Looked up from germline, CDR1 is SGHRS and CDR2 is YFSETQ. The CDR3 contains 15 residues. CDR3 residues: CASSLTVSGANVLTF. CDR3 bases: TGCGCCAGCAGCTTGACAGTCTCTGGGGCCAACGTCCTGACTTTC.

On this clone: In the same sample, other DNA sequences code for this CDR3. The chain recombines TRBV28 with TRBJ1-5, with TRBD1 identical over 7 bases. V shed 6 bases and J 1 base; nucleotides not matched to a gene: 0. The CDR3 is 13 amino acids. In germline, CDR1 is MDHEN, CDR2 SYDVKM. The CDR3: CASRTGSNQPQHF. The CDR3 DNA reads as TGTGCCAGCAGGACAGGGAGCAATCAGCCCCAGCATTTT. Together with reference TRBV28 and TRBJ1-5, the CDR3 gives the full variable domain: DVKVTQSSRYLVKRTGEKVFLECVQDMDHENMFWYRQDPGLGLRLIYFSYDVKMKEKGDIPEGYSVSREKKERFSLILESASTNQTSMYLCASRTGSNQPQHFGDGTRLSIL.

The chain links TRBV4-3 to TRBJ1-1; no clear D gene. The germline V gene encodes CDR1 LGHNA and CDR2 YSLEER. The CDR3 has 13 residues. V dropped 2 bases and J dropped 3 bases, with 7 bases sitting between them. The CDR3 is CASSQFQYTEAFF. In nucleotides, the CDR3 is TGCGCCAGCAGCCAATTTCAGTACACTGAAGCTTTCTTT.

The chain is built from TRBV11-2 and TRBJ2-7; D remains ambiguous. The ends were cut back, 0 bases at V and 1 base at J, with 7 bases in the middle. CDR3 length: 14 residues. Per germline, CDR1 SGHAT and CDR2 FQNNGV. The CDR3 spells CASSLDPESYEQYF. CDR3 nucleotide sequence: TGTGCCAGCAGCTTAGATCCAGAATCCTACGAGCAGTACTTC.

The rearrangement links TRBV6-6 to TRBJ1-5; 7 positions match TRBD1. The CDR3 runs to 16 residues. Germline V gives CDR1 MNHNY, CDR2 SVGAGI (reference sequence). V was pared by 5 bases and J by 6 bases, with 13 bases of the junction left unmatched. The CDR3 sequence is CASSHPHGRGSQPQHF. The CDR3 DNA follows: TGTGCCAGCAGTCACCCCCACGGCAGGGGGAGTCAGCCCCAGCATTTT.

The chain employs TRBV5-1 and TRBJ2-7, with unresolved D. V was shortened by 0 bases and J by 3 bases, with 10 bases between the two germline ends. The V gene's germline CDR1 is SGHRS and CDR2 YFSETQ. The CDR3 length is 14 residues. CDR3 nucleotides: TGCGCCAGCAGCTTGGGGTCCCTTGGCTACGAGCAGTACTTC. This gives the protein CASSLGSLGYEQYF.

J is TRBJ1-5 and V is TRBV12-3 or TRBV12-4, with D unresolved. The CDR3 loop spans 13 amino acids. The germline V and J ends were trimmed by 3 bases and 5 bases, with 8 bases remaining between them. CDR3 in DNA: TGTGCCAGCAGTTTTCCACCCGATCAGCCCCAGCATTTT. Translating it yields CASSFPPDQPQHF.

Written as DNA, the CDR3 is TGTGCCAGCAGCGTAGGAGGTCAGGGGGAAGAGACCCAGTACTTC. It encodes CASSVGGQGEETQYF. The chain has TRBV9 and TRBJ2-5; 7 nucleotides align to TRBD1. J was trimmed by 3 bases and V by 0 bases; bases with no gene match: 5. Per germline, CDR1 SGDLS and CDR2 YYNGEE. The CDR3 runs 15 residues. The variable domain in full, completed from reference TRBV9 and TRBJ2-5, reads DSGVTQTPKHLITATGQRVTLRCSPRSGDLSVYWYQQSLDQGLQFLIQYYNGEERAKGNILERFSAQQFPDLHSELNLSSLELGDSALYFCASSVGGQGEETQYFGPGTRLLVL.

V is TRBV3-1 (or the pseudogene TRBV3-2) and J is TRBJ2-5; D ambiguous. V dropped 4 bases and J dropped 2 bases, with 11 bases sitting between them. Germline V lookup: CDR1 LGHDT, CDR2 YNNKEL (reference sequence). CDR3 length: 14 amino acids. CDR3 sequence: CASSRNVGQETQYF. As DNA, the CDR3 is TGTGCCAGCAGCCGCAACGTGGGGCAAGAGACCCAGTACTTC.

This clone was detected only once. V is TRBV24-1 and J is TRBJ2-7; TRBD2 matches at 9 bases. V shed 5 bases, J shed 3 bases, and the junction held 1 base outside the gene matches. Per germline, CDR1 KGHDR and CDR2 SFDVKD. The CDR3 length is 13 residues. Written as DNA, the CDR3 is TGTGCCACCAGTGCGCGGGGGGGCTACGAGCAGTACTTC. Translated, it gives CATSARGGYEQYF.

The chain is built from TRBV7-3 and TRBJ2-2, with 8 bases lining up with TRBD1. The CDR3 is made up of 14 amino acids. In germline, CDR1 is SGHTA, CDR2 FQGTGA. The V and J ends lost 5 bases and 7 bases, in that order; junction bases with no gene match: 6. The CDR3 reads CASSVQGAIGELFF. The CDR3 DNA reads TGTGCCAGCAGCGTCCAGGGGGCGATCGGGGAGCTGTTTTTT.

This sequence joins TRBV5-1 and TRBJ2-7, with D uncertain. The V end was cut by 0 bases, the J end by 7 bases, with 11 bases between. The CDR3 is made up of 13 amino acids. In germline, CDR1 is SGHRS, CDR2 YFSETQ. The CDR3 sequence is CASSLAATREQYF. For the CDR3, the DNA is TGCGCCAGCAGCTTGGCCGCTACCCGGGAGCAGTACTTC.

The J gene is TRBJ1-3, the V gene TRBV10-3, with D maybe TRBD1 (6 bases). The germline gives CDR1 ENHRY, CDR2 SYGVKD. The CDR3 has 14 residues. V lost 7 bases to trimming and J lost 0 bases, with 10 bases between them. CDR3 sequence (DNA): TGTGCCATCACCTTAGGGGGCTCTGGAAACACCATATATTTT. Translation gives CAITLGGSGNTIYF.

This chain links TRBV27 with TRBJ2-3; 7 positions match TRBD2. Germline V lookup: CDR1 MNHEY, CDR2 SMNVEV (reference sequence). There are 15 residues in the CDR3. V shed 6 bases, J shed 4 bases, and the junction held 10 bases outside the gene matches. The CDR3 protein is CASRLRSGKSDTQYF. CDR3 DNA sequence: TGTGCCAGCAGACTAAGGAGCGGGAAATCAGATACGCAGTATTTT.

The chain carries TRBV28 and TRBJ2-1, with D hard to call. The CDR3 length is 12 residues. Trimming removed 4 bases from V and 8 bases from J, with 9 bases in between. The germline gives CDR1 MDHEN, CDR2 SYDVKM. The CDR3 spells CASSSSIDEQFF. CDR3 coding DNA: TGTGCCAGCAGTTCCTCGATCGATGAGCAGTTCTTC.

V and J are TRBV14 and TRBJ1-1; no clear D. The CDR3 is 15 amino acids. The ends were cut back, 0 bases at V and 0 bases at J, with 8 bases in the middle. CDR1 is SGHDN and CDR2 is FVKESK in the germline V gene. DNA of the CDR3: TGTGCCAGCAGCCAAGAAGGCAACATGAACACTGAAGCTTTCTTT. Its protein product is CASSQEGNMNTEAFF.